These T cell receptor beta chains were read from a single sample in a study of regulatory T cells. Assay: immunoSEQ multiplex PCR; the TCRdb copy retains only in-frame clones and omits some. The data hold 30,000 to 40,000 clones, with about 88% observed a single time. Sequencing was carried out using conventional CD4+ T cells sorted from blood. The receptor source for this set is a person aged 18 to 35 with CD3G deficiency. The CDR3 runs from the conserved cysteine through the conserved F or W. Each record gives: J gene, D gene, CDR3 length, V gene, CDR3 protein. D genes are given only for firm matches.

j_call: TRBJ1-2
d_call: NA
cdr3_length: 13
v_call: TRBV6-6
cdr3_aa: CASSPRPEHGYTF

j_call: TRBJ1-2
d_call: NA
cdr3_length: 11
v_call: TRBV20-1
cdr3_aa: CSAASGASYTF

j_call: TRBJ2-7
d_call: NA
cdr3_length: 13
v_call: TRBV18
cdr3_aa: CASSPQGGGEQYF

j_call: TRBJ2-7
d_call: NA
cdr3_length: 15
v_call: TRBV28
cdr3_aa: CASSPAQVSSYEQYF

j_call: TRBJ2-3
d_call: TRBD2
cdr3_length: 14
v_call: TRBV28
cdr3_aa: CASSGSGIRDTQYF

j_call: TRBJ1-1
d_call: NA
cdr3_length: 13
v_call: TRBV6-1
cdr3_aa: CASSGVQGDEAFF

j_call: TRBJ2-1
d_call: NA
cdr3_length: 18
v_call: TRBV7-2
cdr3_aa: CASSASSRASDSYNEQFF

j_call: TRBJ2-4
d_call: NA
cdr3_length: 13
v_call: TRBV16
cdr3_aa: CASSQRGSSIQYF

j_call: TRBJ2-7
d_call: NA
cdr3_length: 12
v_call: TRBV6-1
cdr3_aa: CASRSSSYEQYF

j_call: TRBJ1-4
d_call: TRBD1
cdr3_length: 14
v_call: TRBV19
cdr3_aa: CASSRTGFGEKLFF

j_call: TRBJ2-1
d_call: NA
cdr3_length: 17
v_call: TRBV5-1
cdr3_aa: CASSLAGGLRSYNEQFF

j_call: TRBJ2-3
d_call: NA
cdr3_length: 14
v_call: TRBV6-1
cdr3_aa: CASSDLSIRDTQYF

j_call: TRBJ2-1
d_call: TRBD2
cdr3_length: 16
v_call: TRBV5-1
cdr3_aa: CASSLGSGRAFNEQFF

j_call: TRBJ2-7
d_call: TRBD1
cdr3_length: 15
v_call: TRBV13
cdr3_aa: CASSLTGMGSYEQYF

j_call: TRBJ2-2
d_call: TRBD1
cdr3_length: 14
v_call: TRBV7-9
cdr3_aa: CASSPGQPVLELFF

j_call: TRBJ2-7
d_call: NA
cdr3_length: 13
v_call: TRBV7-8
cdr3_aa: CASSLGPKYEQYF

j_call: TRBJ2-2
d_call: NA
cdr3_length: 14
v_call: TRBV6-1
cdr3_aa: CATTGVGGTGELFF

j_call: TRBJ2-7
d_call: TRBD1
cdr3_length: 16
v_call: TRBV27
cdr3_aa: CASSLMGRTGPLKQYF

j_call: TRBJ2-1
d_call: TRBD1
cdr3_length: 14
v_call: TRBV10-3
cdr3_aa: CAISGTGDYNEQFF

j_call: TRBJ2-7
d_call: NA
cdr3_length: 11
v_call: TRBV6-1
cdr3_aa: CASSAAYEQYF

j_call: TRBJ2-1
d_call: NA
cdr3_length: 11
v_call: TRBV28
cdr3_aa: CASSRYNEQFF